This T cell receptor beta chain stems from a study of cytomegalovirus exposure and HLA in healthy donors. This PCR relied on a set of 60 Vbeta primers and 13 Jbeta primers. Profiling relied on immunoSEQ multiplex PCR, and the TCRdb table lists in-frame clones only, not all of them. Found here are approximately 150,000 clones, less than 80% of them singletons; the top ten hold under 2.5%. Germline V gives CDR1 MNHEY, CDR2 SMNVEV (reference sequence). The germline V and J ends were trimmed by 4 bases and 3 bases, with 13 bases remaining between them. The CDR3 has 15 residues. The chain carries TRBV27 and TRBJ2-1, with D tentatively TRBD1 (5 bases). Sequencing was carried out using PBMCs. This TCR was recovered from a man in his forties in good health and CMV-seronegative. The CDR3 here is CASSSDSVYYNEQFF. In DNA, the CDR3 is TGTGCCAGCAGTTCCGACAGCGTCTACTACAATGAGCAGTTCTTC.